Each of the 22 T cell receptor beta chains below was sequenced from the same sample in a study of T cells in localized non-small cell lung cancer. Produced via immunoSEQ multiplex PCR; TCRdb's table is partial and in-frame only. The table lists approximately 4,700 clones, 30% of them singletons, with 8.2% in the top ten. The material was lung tumor tissue, obtained before any cancer treatment. Source of these receptors: a male donor aged 60 or over with stage I lung adenocarcinoma.

The gene calls are TRBV13 and TRBJ1-4; D gene uncertain. V was cut by 0 bases and J by 3 bases, with 11 bases left in between. Germline V lookup: CDR1 PRHDT, CDR2 FYEKMQ (reference sequence). The CDR3 runs 16 residues. This CDR3 is CASSLGAVGPNEKLFF. The CDR3 bases are TGTGCCAGCAGCTTAGGGGCAGTCGGGCCTAATGAAAAACTGTTTTTT.

CDR3 sequence reads: CATAGRDRGHHGYTF. CDR3 nucleotides: TGTGCCACGGCGGGACGGGACAGGGGCCACCATGGCTACACCTTC. The chain joins TRBV6-8 to TRBJ1-2; 10 positions match TRBD1. V gave up 10 bases and J gave up 6 bases; unmatched junction bases: 14. The CDR3 extends over 15 amino acids. From germline, CDR1 is MNHGY and CDR2 SAAAGT.

This clone appeared a few times. The rearrangement uses TRBV9 and TRBJ1-1; D is uncertain. The CDR3 loop spans 14 amino acids. Germline-derived CDR1 and CDR2 are SGDLS and YYNGEE. V lost 0 bases and J 0 bases, leaving 6 bases between the germline ends. CDR3 residues: CASSVGTLNTEAFF. DNA for the CDR3: TGTGCCAGCAGCGTAGGGACTTTGAACACTGAAGCTTTCTTT.

This chain joins TRBV19 and TRBJ2-2; no firm D call. The CDR3 runs to 12 residues. Germline CDR1 is LNHDA and CDR2 is SQIVND (reference sequence). Trimming left V 7 bases short and J 4 bases short, with 7 bases between. The CDR3 is CASNLVTGELFF. In DNA, the CDR3 is TGTGCCAGTAACCTTGTCACCGGGGAGCTGTTTTTT.

By share, this clone ranks as medium-sized. V and J are TRBV6-8 and TRBJ2-3; D gene ambiguous. Trimming removed 7 bases from V and 3 bases from J, with 14 bases in between. CDR1 and CDR2 from the germline V gene are MNHGY and SAAAGT. The CDR3 loop spans 14 amino acids. As DNA, the CDR3 is TGTGCCAGCACCATGGAACCCATTACAGATACGCAGTATTTT. Protein product: CASTMEPITDTQYF.

By proportion, this clone is medium-sized. The rearrangement links TRBV29-1 to TRBJ1-2, with a weak D call TRBD1 (5 bases). This CDR3 comprises 16 residues. The ends were cut back, 6 bases at V and 5 bases at J, with 25 bases in the middle. The germline V gene encodes CDR1 SQVTM and CDR2 ANQGSEA. The chain's CDR3 is CSVYGIAAGTAYGYTF. The CDR3, as DNA: TGCAGCGTCTACGGAATAGCTGCCGGGACGGCTTATGGCTACACCTTC.

V usage is TRBV5-1 and J usage is TRBJ1-5; the match to TRBD1 covers 7 bases. This CDR3 comprises 17 residues. CDR1 and CDR2 from the germline V gene are SGHRS and YFSETQ. V was pared by 0 bases and J by 3 bases, with 9 bases of the junction left unmatched. DNA of the CDR3: TGCGCCAGCAGCTTGGTCCCAGGGGGAGGAAACAATCAGCCCCAGCATTTT. Translation: CASSLVPGGGNNQPQHF.

This clone was found a few times. The chain carries TRBV19 and TRBJ1-1; D unclear. V was pared by 2 bases and J by 8 bases, with 15 bases between. Germline V gene data show CDR1 as LNHDA and CDR2 as SQIVND (reference sequence). The CDR3 length is 14 residues. The CDR3 sequence: CASSITSLNGEAFF. CDR3 nucleotide sequence: TGTGCCAGTAGTATAACCAGTCTGAACGGGGAAGCTTTCTTT.

This clone is medium-sized within its sample. The genes are TRBV6-8 and TRBJ1-5; the D gene is possibly TRBD1 (6 bases). CDR1 MNHGY and CDR2 SAAAGT come from the germline V gene. This CDR3 region has 14 residues. The ends were cut back, 5 bases at V and 6 bases at J, with 14 bases in the middle. The CDR3 is CASSLGGFSQPQHF. The CDR3 DNA reads as TGTGCCAGCAGTCTGGGGGGCTTTAGTCAGCCCCAGCATTTT.

This clone appeared a few times. The chain links TRBV12-2 to TRBJ1-6; TRBD1, as called in the table, went unchecked against the DNA. TRBV12-2 is assigned pseudogene status. This CDR3 has 15 residues. CDR3 residues: CATVTGFSYNSPLHF. As DNA, the CDR3 is TGTGCCACCGTGACAGGCTTCTCCTATAATTCACCCCTCCACTTT.

This clone rates as medium-sized (0.01 to 0.1%). J is TRBJ1-6 and V is TRBV11-3; a weak D match, TRBD1 (5 bases). CDR1 and CDR2 from the germline V gene are SGHNT and YENEEA. The V end lost 1 base, the J end lost 7 bases, and 14 bases lay between the germline ends. The CDR3 covers 16 residues. The CDR3 DNA sequence: TGTGCCAGCAGCTTAGGACAGCCCTTCTTCAATTCACCCCTCCACTTT. Residues: CASSLGQPFFNSPLHF.

The chain uses TRBV9 and TRBJ2-7, with a weak D call TRBD2 (5 bases). V was cut by 5 bases and J by 2 bases, with 11 bases left in between. Germline V gene lookup returns CDR1 SGDLS and CDR2 YYNGEE. The CDR3 consists of 13 residues. CDR3 nucleotides: TGTGCCAGCAGTGAGGGCCAAGCCTACGAGCAGTACTTC. It is translated as CASSEGQAYEQYF.

The gene calls are TRBV9 and TRBJ2-2; 7 bases align to TRBD1. This CDR3 contains 15 residues. CDR1 and CDR2 (germline): SGDLS, YYNGEE. With 5 bases clipped from V and 6 bases from J, the junction kept 10 bases outside the gene matches. The chain's CDR3 is CASSATGAPSGELFF. The CDR3 DNA reads as TGTGCCAGCAGTGCAACAGGGGCCCCTTCCGGGGAGCTGTTTTTT.

Within the sample, this clone is medium-sized. The V call is TRBV11-3, the J call TRBJ1-5, with a weak D call TRBD1 (5 bases). CDR3 length equals 15 residues. Germline V lookup: CDR1 SGHNT, CDR2 YENEEA. V was trimmed by 2 bases and J by 7 bases, leaving 15 bases between them. In nucleotides, the CDR3 is TGTGCCAGCAGCTTAACGGGGCAGGGTGACCAGCCCCAGCATTTT. Amino acids: CASSLTGQGDQPQHF.

This chain connects TRBV14 to TRBJ2-7, with TRBD1 matching over 7 bases. There are 16 residues in the CDR3. V dropped 0 bases and J dropped 0; count of bases not matched to a gene: 5. Germline V lookup: CDR1 SGHDN, CDR2 FVKESK. The CDR3 DNA reads as TGTGCCAGCAGCCAAGAAAGGGGGCACAGCTCCTACGAGCAGTACTTC. As protein: CASSQERGHSSYEQYF.

The rearrangement links TRBV14 to TRBJ2-2; perhaps TRBD2 as D (5 bases). V shed 2 bases and J shed 1 base, with 11 bases lying between them. Germline V gene data show CDR1 as SGHDN and CDR2 as FVKESK. CDR3 length: 16 amino acids. CDR3 sequence reads: CASSQMGRKNTGELFF. CDR3 DNA sequence: TGTGCCAGCAGCCAAATGGGGAGAAAGAACACCGGGGAGCTGTTTTTT.

The chain carries TRBV9 and TRBJ2-6; D uncertain. Trimming removed 5 bases from V and 3 bases from J, with 12 bases in between. Germline-derived CDR1 and CDR2 are SGDLS and YYNGEE. CDR3 length: 15 residues. Written as DNA, the CDR3 is TGTGCCAGCAGTGAAGCTCTGGGTGGGGCCAACGTCCTGACTTTC. This sequence encodes CASSEALGGANVLTF.

This clone was recorded a few times. This chain uses TRBV9 with TRBJ1-2; 8 bases are a match to TRBD1. J lost 3 bases, V lost 5 bases, and 3 bases had no gene match. The CDR3 sequence is 13 residues long. CDR1 is SGDLS, CDR2 YYNGEE, per germline. The DNA of the CDR3 is TGTGCCAGCAGTCCGACAGGGGACTATGGCTACACCTTC. It encodes CASSPTGDYGYTF.

The V call is TRBV19, the J call TRBJ1-6; possible D gene TRBD1, 5 bases. The CDR3 contains 18 residues. The V end was cut by 4 bases, the J end by 7 bases, with 23 bases between. In germline, CDR1 is LNHDA, CDR2 SQIVND (reference sequence). CDR3 DNA sequence: TGTGCCAGTAGTACCCATCGGAGAGTCGGGGACGGAAATTCACCCCTCCACTTT. The encoded protein is CASSTHRRVGDGNSPLHF.

This sequence joins TRBV11-3 and TRBJ1-5; a possible D gene is TRBD1 (6 bases). V was shortened by 6 bases and J by 4 bases, with 16 bases between the two germline ends. The germline V gene has CDR1 SGHNT and CDR2 YENEEA. This CDR3 has 15 amino acids. The CDR3 is CASRFGQSFNQPQHF. The CDR3 DNA reads as TGTGCCAGCAGATTTGGACAGAGCTTTAATCAGCCCCAGCATTTT.

Sample share makes this clone medium-sized. The rearrangement uses TRBV11-3 and TRBJ1-4; 7 nucleotides align to TRBD1. The V segment lost 3 bases and the J segment 8 bases; nucleotides outside the gene matches: 12. CDR1 and CDR2 (germline): SGHNT, YENEEA. The CDR3 sequence is 16 residues long. The chain's CDR3 is CASSLGLTGELEKLFF. Written as DNA, the CDR3 is TGTGCCAGCAGCTTGGGGCTTACAGGGGAGTTGGAAAAACTGTTTTTT.

This clone has a handful of counts. This chain connects TRBV5-1 to TRBJ1-5; D is ambiguous. The germline CDR1 and CDR2 sequences are SGHRS and YFSETQ. V lost 4 bases to trimming and J lost 0 bases, with 8 bases between them. This CDR3 is built from 14 residues. The CDR3 is CASSEGYSNQPQHF. The CDR3 DNA sequence: TGCGCCAGCAGCGAGGGTTATAGCAATCAGCCCCAGCATTTT.